One and the same sample provided the 32 T cell receptor beta chains below, sequenced in a study of T cells after yellow fever vaccination. TCRdb re-analysed the 5' RACE reads in MiXCR, keeping a single row per CDR3 protein. The repertoire includes 80,000 to 100,000 distinct CDR3 sequences, about 8.8% of them detected once, and 16% sits in the top ten. This specimen consisted of CD8+ T cells not binding an NS4B(214-222) dextramer, sorted from PBMCs, obtained roughly 14 days after the first yellow fever vaccination. These receptors were obtained from a man younger than 35 who received the YFV17D yellow fever vaccine.

This clonotype occurred many times. V gene TRBV12-3 or TRBV12-4 combines with J gene TRBJ2-3; no clear D. The V end lost 2 bases, the J end lost 1 base, and 7 bases lay between the germline ends. This CDR3 region has 14 residues. The CDR3 sequence is CASSLFGGTDTQYF. DNA of the CDR3: TGTGCCAGCAGTTTATTTGGGGGCACAGATACGCAGTATTTT.

This clonotype was recorded a few times. The rearrangement uses TRBV13 and TRBJ2-3, with TRBD2 matching 7 bases. The CDR3 extends over 18 amino acids. CDR1 PRHDT and CDR2 FYEKMQ come from the germline V gene (reference sequence). The V gene end was trimmed by 4 bases and the J gene end by 2 bases; junction bases not matched to a gene: 15. CDR3 in DNA: TGTGCCAGCAGCTCCTCGGACGGGGGGACTCTCAACACAGATACGCAGTATTTT. This gives the protein CASSSSDGGTLNTDTQYF. Looking up the rest from reference TRBV13 and TRBJ2-3 gives the full variable domain: AAGVIQSPRHLIKEKRETATLKCYPIPRHDTVYWYQQGPGQDPQFLISFYEKMQSDKGSIPDRFSAQQFSDYHSELNMSSLELGDSALYFCASSSSDGGTLNTDTQYFGPGTRLTVL.

This rearrangement joins TRBV29-1 to TRBJ1-1, with TRBD1 matching over 9 bases. This CDR3 spans 14 amino acids. Germline V gene data show CDR1 as SQVTM and CDR2 as ANQGSEA. V lost 5 bases to trimming and J lost 6 bases; unmatched junction nucleotides: 10. The CDR3 protein is CSVRQGDLGAEAFF. CDR3 DNA sequence: TGCAGCGTTCGACAGGGGGACTTGGGGGCTGAAGCTTTCTTT. The full variable domain, with the rest looked up from reference TRBV29-1 and TRBJ1-1, is SAVISQKPSRDICQRGTSLTIQCQVDSQVTMMFWYRQQPGQSLTLIATANQGSEATYESGFVIDKFPISRPNLTFSTLTVSNMSPEDSSIYLCSVRQGDLGAEAFFGQGTRLTVV.

This clonotype was observed a handful of times. The rearrangement joins TRBV4-2 to TRBJ2-5; the D is unclear. CDR3 size: 15 residues. Germline lookup yields CDR1 LGHNA and CDR2 YNFKEQ. Trimming took 0 bases from V and 7 from J, leaving 15 bases between them. CDR3 sequence: CASSQESAGEVTQYF. The CDR3 region has the DNA TGTGCCAGCAGCCAAGAATCGGCAGGAGAAGTGACCCAGTACTTC.

This clonotype was seen many times. V is TRBV29-1 and J is TRBJ1-2; D call uncertain. CDR1 and CDR2 from the germline V gene are SQVTM and ANQGSEA. CDR3 size: 12 residues. Between the trimmed V and J ends, which lost 4 bases and 4 bases, there was a span of 10 bases. The chain's CDR3 is CSVVLAGYGYTF. CDR3 DNA sequence: TGCAGCGTTGTCCTGGCGGGCTATGGCTACACCTTC.

This clonotype was detected only a few times. This chain uses TRBV28 with TRBJ2-5; D uncertain. CDR1 is MDHEN, CDR2 SYDVKM, per germline. The CDR3 is 14 residues long. Trimming took off 1 base at V and 1 base at J, with 7 bases between the two ends. The CDR3 loop reads CASSLLGFQETQYF. CDR3 DNA sequence: TGTGCCAGCAGTTTATTGGGGTTCCAAGAGACCCAGTACTTC.

The chain is built from TRBV7-9 and TRBJ2-1; D remains ambiguous. CDR3 length: 15 amino acids. Per germline, CDR1 SEHNR and CDR2 FQNEAQ (reference sequence). The V gene lost 1 base and the J gene lost 8 bases, with 15 bases spanning the gap. CDR3 region: CASSLEGYLRDEQFF. CDR3 bases: TGTGCCAGCAGCTTAGAGGGTTATTTACGGGATGAGCAGTTCTTC.

This clonotype has just a few counts. The chain links TRBV7-6 to TRBJ1-1; possibly TRBD1 for D (5 bases). Germline CDR1 SGHVS, CDR2 FNYEAQ. There are 15 residues in the CDR3. Trimming shortened V by 5 bases and J by 1 base, and 14 bases separated the two germline ends. The DNA of the CDR3 is TGTGCCAGCAGCCAATGGGCGGGGGAGAACACTGAAGCTTTCTTT. This gives the protein CASSQWAGENTEAFF.

This clonotype was seen more than once but under ten times. The chain employs TRBV19 and TRBJ2-1, with TRBD2 matching over 7 bases. Looked up from germline, CDR1 is LNHDA and CDR2 is SQIVND (reference sequence). The CDR3 loop spans 15 amino acids. J gave up 3 bases and V 4 bases, and 6 bases lay outside the gene matches. CDR3 nucleotide sequence: TGTGCCAGTAGTAGGGCGGGGGTAGGCTACAATGAGCAGTTCTTC. Its protein is CASSRAGVGYNEQFF.

J is TRBJ2-2 and V is TRBV4-1, with a weak D call TRBD2 (5 bases). V was clipped by 2 bases and J by 2 bases, with 15 bases between them. The CDR3 totals 17 residues. Germline lookup yields CDR1 MGHRA and CDR2 YSYEKL. DNA of the CDR3: TGCGCCAGCAGCCAAAGCGGCGGACTTCGAAACACCGGGGAGCTGTTTTTT. Encoded protein: CASSQSGGLRNTGELFF.

This clonotype was detected ten times or more. This chain joins TRBV27 and TRBJ2-5; possibly TRBD1 for D (5 bases). CDR3 length: 14 amino acids. Germline CDR1 is MNHEY and CDR2 is SMNVEV (reference sequence). Trimming shortened V by 2 bases and J by 2 bases, and 9 bases separated the two germline ends. CDR3 nucleotide sequence: TGTGCCAGCAGTTTAGACAGCACACAAGAGACCCAGTACTTC. Residues: CASSLDSTQETQYF.

This clonotype was detected many times. This sequence joins TRBV5-1 and TRBJ2-7; 10 bases are shared with TRBD1. After removal of 0 bases from V and 5 bases from J, the junction contained 5 bases not matched to a gene. The germline V gene encodes CDR1 SGHRS and CDR2 YFSETQ. The CDR3 has 15 amino acids. CDR3 bases: TGCGCCAGCAGCTTGGAGGGACAGGGGAGTGACGAGCAGTACTTC. Translating gives CASSLEGQGSDEQYF.

As DNA, the CDR3 is TGTGCCAGAGCAAATAACAGGGCGGATACGCAGTATTTT. Protein: CARANNRADTQYF. This rearrangement joins TRBV2 to TRBJ2-3, with a weak D call TRBD1 (6 bases). V dropped 9 bases and J dropped 6 bases, with 16 bases sitting between them. The CDR3 length is 13 residues. Per germline, CDR1 SNHLY and CDR2 FYNNEI.

This clonotype was seen ten or more times. V usage is TRBV29-1 and J usage is TRBJ2-7, with TRBD1 identical over 9 bases. The CDR3 has 13 amino acids. Trimming cost V 7 bases and J 2 bases; bases outside gene matches: 6. Germline loops: CDR1 SQVTM, CDR2 ANQGSEA. The DNA for the CDR3 is TGCAGCGGCGTACAGGGGGCTACCTACGAGCAGTACTTC. Its protein product is CSGVQGATYEQYF.

This clonotype was seen at least ten times. This chain connects TRBV14 to TRBJ2-1; D not certain. This CDR3 has 13 residues. V lost 2 bases to trimming and J lost 4 bases, with 6 bases between them. Germline CDR1 is SGHDN and CDR2 is FVKESK. CDR3 loop: CASSQWEYNEQFF. CDR3 DNA sequence: TGTGCCAGCAGCCAATGGGAATACAATGAGCAGTTCTTC. Based on the CDR3 plus reference TRBV14 and TRBJ2-1, the full variable domain is EAGVTQFPSHSVIEKGQTVTLRCDPISGHDNLYWYRRVMGKEIKFLLHFVKESKQDESGMPNNRFLAERTGGTYSTLKVQPAELEDSGVYFCASSQWEYNEQFFGPGTRLTVL.

The V call is TRBV20-1, the J call TRBJ2-1, with 7 bases lining up with TRBD2. The CDR3 has 18 amino acids. The V gene end was trimmed by 2 bases and the J gene end by 3 bases; junction bases not matched to a gene: 16. Germline lookup yields CDR1 DFQATT and CDR2 SNEGSKA (reference sequence). The CDR3: CSARRGGGGPRNYNEQFF. The CDR3 DNA is TGCAGTGCTAGAAGGGGCGGGGGTGGGCCCCGGAACTACAATGAGCAGTTCTTC.

This clonotype was counted a few times. The chain uses TRBV11-2 and TRBJ2-7; D not resolved. The V gene lost 5 bases and the J gene lost 5 bases, with 10 bases spanning the gap. This CDR3 region has 12 residues. The germline V gene encodes CDR1 SGHAT and CDR2 FQNNGV. The CDR3 sequence is CASSQIVHEQYF. CDR3 sequence (DNA): TGTGCCAGCAGCCAAATCGTGCACGAGCAGTACTTC. Complete variable domain (other parts from reference TRBV11-2 and TRBJ2-7): EAGVAQSPRYKIIEKRQSVAFWCNPISGHATLYWYQQILGQGPKLLIQFQNNGVVDDSQLPKDRFSAERLKGVDSTLKIQPAKLEDSAVYLCASSQIVHEQYFGPGTRLTVT.

This clonotype was detected many times. The chain carries TRBV24-1 and TRBJ2-5; D not resolved. The CDR3 has 14 residues. The germline V and J ends were trimmed by 4 bases and 5 bases, with 13 bases remaining between them. Germline-derived CDR1 and CDR2 are KGHDR and SFDVKD. CDR3 in DNA: TGTGCCACCAGTGACCCGACTTTAGGCGAGACCCAGTACTTC. This translates into CATSDPTLGETQYF.

V usage is TRBV5-1 and J usage is TRBJ2-1; D may be TRBD1 (5 bases). Germline loops: CDR1 SGHRS, CDR2 YFSETQ. V was cut by 4 bases and J by 1 base, with 18 bases left in between. The CDR3 contains 17 residues. In nucleotides, the CDR3 is TGCGCCAGCAGCCCCGAAGGGGCGGTTTGGTCCTACAATGAGCAGTTCTTC. It is translated as CASSPEGAVWSYNEQFF. The whole variable domain, filled in from reference TRBV5-1 and TRBJ2-1, reads KAGVTQTPRYLIKTRGQQVTLSCSPISGHRSVSWYQQTPGQGLQFLFEYFSETQRNKGNFPGRFSGRQFSNSRSEMNVSTLELGDSALYLCASSPEGAVWSYNEQFFGPGTRLTVL.

This clonotype occurred a few times. The rearrangement uses TRBV5-1 and TRBJ2-7; D assignment may be TRBD1 or TRBD2 (5 bases each). V was trimmed by 5 bases and J by 0 bases, leaving 18 bases between them. Per the germline V gene, CDR1 is SGHRS and CDR2 is YFSETQ. This CDR3 has 16 residues. CDR3 in amino acids: CASRPTGTASSYEQYF. As DNA, the CDR3 is TGCGCCAGCAGGCCGACCGGGACGGCGAGCTCCTACGAGCAGTACTTC. Full variable domain (missing parts from reference TRBV5-1 and TRBJ2-7): KAGVTQTPRYLIKTRGQQVTLSCSPISGHRSVSWYQQTPGQGLQFLFEYFSETQRNKGNFPGRFSGRQFSNSRSEMNVSTLELGDSALYLCASRPTGTASSYEQYFGPGTRLTVT.

This clonotype occurred many times. CDR3 sequence (DNA): TGCAGCGTTGGCTTTTTCGGCTCTGGGGCCAACGTCCTGACTTTC. As protein: CSVGFFGSGANVLTF. V is TRBV29-1 and J is TRBJ2-6; D gene unclear. Germline V gives CDR1 SQVTM, CDR2 ANQGSEA. Trimming took 4 bases from V and 0 from J, leaving 10 bases between them. This CDR3 spans 15 amino acids.

This clonotype was picked up a small number of times. This chain joins TRBV4-1 and TRBJ2-7; possibly TRBD1 for D (5 bases). Germline V CDR1 and CDR2: MGHRA, YSYEKL. The CDR3 totals 14 residues. The V end lost 0 bases, the J end lost 3 bases, and 9 bases lay between the germline ends. CDR3 bases: TGCGCCAGCAGCCAAGATTTAGGGGACTACGAGCAGTACGTC. Translation: CASSQDLGDYEQYV.

This clonotype was seen a few times. V and J are TRBV30 and TRBJ1-1; 8 positions match TRBD1. Germline values: CDR1 GTSNPN, CDR2 SVGIG (reference sequence). V lost 5 bases and J lost 1; bases outside the gene matches: 3. CDR3 length: 13 residues. CDR3 coding DNA: TGTGCCTGGCGACAGGGGACGAACACTGAAGCTTTCTTT. Translated, it gives CAWRQGTNTEAFF.

This clonotype has just a few counts. The CDR3: CASSLARNSGNTIYF. The CDR3 DNA reads TGCGCCAGCAGCTTGGCACGGAACTCTGGAAACACCATATATTTT. The J gene is TRBJ1-3, the V gene TRBV5-1; D remains unclear. V shed 0 bases and J shed 0 bases, with 7 bases lying between them. CDR3 length equals 15 residues. Germline loops: CDR1 SGHRS, CDR2 YFSETQ.

This clonotype appeared a few times. V usage is TRBV29-1 and J usage is TRBJ2-2; D is unclear. Germline CDR1 and CDR2: SQVTM and ANQGSEA. The CDR3 consists of 13 residues. The V gene lost 0 bases and the J gene lost 3 bases, with 5 bases spanning the gap. The CDR3 here is CSVEETYTGELFF. CDR3 nucleotide sequence: TGCAGCGTTGAAGAGACTTACACCGGGGAGCTGTTTTTT.

There are a few counts of this clonotype. This chain uses TRBV7-8 with TRBJ1-2; the D is unclear. CDR1 and CDR2 (germline): SGHVS, FQNEAQ. The CDR3 consists of 16 residues. V lost 2 bases, J lost 4 bases, and 17 bases lay in between. CDR3 in DNA: TGTGCCAGCAGCTTAAGCGGAGATACTCTTACCTATGGCTACACCTTC. Its protein product is CASSLSGDTLTYGYTF.

The chain uses TRBV3-1 and TRBJ1-2; TRBD1 agrees at 7 bases. The CDR3 has 15 residues. After removal of 4 bases from V and 7 bases from J, the junction contained 12 bases not matched to a gene. In germline, CDR1 is LGHDT, CDR2 YNNKEL (reference sequence). The CDR3 bases are TGTGCCAGCAGCCCTCGTGAAGGGGGCGCTTCTGGCTACACCTTC. This encodes CASSPREGGASGYTF.

This clonotype appeared a few times. The chain couples TRBV20-1 to TRBJ2-3, with a possible D match to TRBD1 (5 bases). The CDR3 runs to 17 residues. CDR1 is DFQATT, CDR2 SNEGSKA, per germline (reference sequence). Trimming took off 3 bases at V and 4 bases at J, with 23 bases between the two ends. DNA for the CDR3: TGCAGTGCTAGTTCCCAACCTCCCACAAAGGGGTCAGATACGCAGTATTTT. As protein: CSASSQPPTKGSDTQYF.

The table lists this clonotype with a few counts. The V and J genes are TRBV4-3 and TRBJ1-1; the D is unclear. CDR3 length: 11 residues. The V gene lost 3 bases and the J gene lost 11 bases, with 10 bases spanning the gap. The germline V gene has CDR1 LGHNA and CDR2 YSLEER. This CDR3 reads CASSHGRWAFF. In DNA form, the CDR3 reads TGCGCCAGCAGCCACGGGAGATGGGCTTTCTTT.

The sample holds a few counts of this clonotype. V and J are TRBV29-1 and TRBJ2-2; 8 nucleotides align to TRBD2. Trimming at V came to 2 bases and at J to 8 bases, leaving 10 bases not matched to a gene. This CDR3 region has 15 residues. The germline gives CDR1 SQVTM, CDR2 ANQGSEA. The CDR3 nucleotides read TGCAGCGTTGAAAGCTTCAAAGCGGGGGCTGGGGAGCTGTTTTTT. Amino acids: CSVESFKAGAGELFF.

There are a few counts of this clonotype. V usage is TRBV25-1 and J usage is TRBJ1-6; 8 bases line up with TRBD1. Germline V gene sequence: CDR1 MGHDK, CDR2 SYGVNS. Germline trimming cut 2 bases from V and 6 bases from J; bases unmatched to any gene: 0. The CDR3 loop spans 14 amino acids. CDR3 coding DNA: TGTGCCAGCAGTGAACAGGGGGCTAATTCACCCCTCCACTTT. It encodes CASSEQGANSPLHF. The full variable domain, its missing parts supplied by reference TRBV25-1 and TRBJ1-6, is EADIYQTPRYLVIGTGKKITLECSQTMGHDKMYWYQQDPGMELHLIHYSYGVNSTEKGDLSSESTVSRIRTEHFPLTLESARPSHTSQYLCASSEQGANSPLHFGNGTRLTVT.

The chain joins TRBV7-6 to TRBJ2-3; TRBD1 matches 9 bases. The trim removed 4 bases at V and 5 bases at J, leaving 1 base unmatched. The CDR3 covers 13 residues. Germline CDR1 SGHVS, CDR2 FNYEAQ. The CDR3 spells CASSSDRGDTQYF. CDR3 bases: TGTGCCAGCAGCTCGGACAGGGGAGATACGCAGTATTTT.